The 22 T cell receptor beta chains listed next were all sequenced from one sample in a study of T-cell memory formation after mild COVID-19 (dated by TCRdb to the early 2020s). The library was produced with 5' RACE. This sample was sequenced with an Illumina NovaSeq 6000. TCRdb ran its own pipeline on the public reads, namely fastp trimming at Q25 and MiXCR clone calling, and kept in-frame beta chains. One record per CDR3 amino acid sequence lists the most common genes and DNA. The sample contains about 200,000 distinct CDR3 sequences, over 7.5% of them found a single time. The top ten hold 3.5% to 4% of the sample. Sequenced: PBMCs or a T cell subset sorted from them (not recorded which). All receptors come from a man in his late teens or twenties who had mild COVID-19 (a few samples of this study predate the infection). The sample titles of this study are shuffled in the database, so cell type and time point are left out; the donor was told from shared clones.

The V call is TRBV6-2 or TRBV6-3, the J call TRBJ1-1; D unresolved. V lost 7 bases to trimming and J lost 4 bases, with 10 bases between them. This CDR3 contains 12 residues. Per germline, CDR1 MNHEY and CDR2 SVGEGT. The CDR3 sequence is CASTPRTTEAFF. Written as DNA, the CDR3 is TGTGCCAGCACTCCCCGGACCACTGAAGCTTTCTTT.

In DNA form, the CDR3 reads TGTGCCAGCAGCCAATGGGAGGGGCTTTTAAAAACTGAAGCTTTCTTT. This gives the protein CASSQWEGLLKTEAFF. The chain uses TRBV7-9 and TRBJ1-1; TRBD1 is a possible D gene (5 bases). Trimming pared 5 bases from V and 5 bases from J, leaving 21 bases between. The CDR3 contains 16 residues. CDR1 SEHNR and CDR2 FQNEAQ come from the germline V gene (reference sequence).

This clonotype was observed many times. The gene calls are TRBV5-1 and TRBJ2-5; D is unresolved. Trimming took 3 bases from V and 2 from J, leaving 8 bases between them. The CDR3 loop spans 13 amino acids. Germline lookup yields CDR1 SGHRS and CDR2 YFSETQ. The CDR3 is CASSWTTQETQYF. CDR3 DNA: TGCGCCAGCAGCTGGACCACTCAAGAGACCCAGTACTTC.

In its sample, this clonotype was seen a few times. The chain carries TRBV2 and TRBJ2-2; TRBD2 agrees at 7 bases. This CDR3 spans 15 amino acids. The J segment lost 0 bases and the V segment lost 10 bases, leaving 8 bases of the junction unmatched. Germline CDR1 reads SNHLY; CDR2 reads FYNNEI. The CDR3 DNA follows: TGTGCCATGAGGGAGGGGATCGCGAACACCGGGGAGCTGTTTTTT. This encodes CAMREGIANTGELFF.

This clonotype was seen only a few times. V gene TRBV10-3 combines with J gene TRBJ1-2; D gene unclear. The CDR3 is 18 amino acids. V was clipped by 0 bases and J by 1 base, with 18 bases between them. Looked up from germline, CDR1 is ENHRY and CDR2 is SYGVKD. CDR3 in amino acids: CAISESKGSNRHNYGYTF. For the CDR3, the DNA is TGTGCCATCAGTGAGTCGAAGGGCAGCAATAGACATAACTATGGCTACACCTTC.

The CDR3 coding sequence is TGTGCCAGCAGCTTGTTGGGCATTGGGATTGTAAGGACCCAGTACTTC. It yields the protein CASSLLGIGIVRTQYF. The rearrangement uses TRBV5-6 and TRBJ2-5; no clear D. The CDR3 spans 16 residues. CDR1 and CDR2 (germline): SGHDT, YYEEEE. V gave up 1 base and J gave up 7 bases, with 20 bases separating them.

This clonotype has a count of ten or more. The chain joins TRBV12-3 or TRBV12-4 to TRBJ1-4; D is unresolved. The CDR3 is 14 amino acids. V was cut by 5 bases and J by 8 bases, with 15 bases left in between. CDR3 sequence: CASSPNSLKEKLFF. CDR3 nucleotide sequence: TGTGCCAGCAGTCCCAACAGCCTAAAAGAAAAACTGTTTTTT.

The chain uses TRBV6-6 and TRBJ2-5; maybe TRBD1 (7 bases). This CDR3 region has 17 residues. With 7 bases removed from V and 4 bases from J, the gap between germline ends came to 25 bases. Germline values: CDR1 MNHNY, CDR2 SVGAGI (reference sequence). The CDR3 nucleotides read TGTGCCAGCAAGGGGACCGGGGGCAGGGGGGAGCGAGAGACCCAGTACTTC. Translating it yields CASKGTGGRGERETQYF.

The genes are TRBV18 and TRBJ2-7; 7 nucleotides align to TRBD1. Germline loops: CDR1 KGHSH, CDR2 LQKENI. V trimming: 5 bases; J trimming: 6 bases; junction bases outside the gene matches: 4. The CDR3 spans 12 residues. The CDR3 bases are TGTGCCAGCTCAGAGACAGGGCCCGAGCAGTACGTC. Translation gives CASSETGPEQYV.

This clonotype was detected only a few times. The chain links TRBV6-5 to TRBJ2-3; D is ambiguous. CDR1 MNHEY and CDR2 SVGAGI come from the germline V gene. V gave up 2 bases and J gave up 6 bases, with 9 bases separating them. This CDR3 comprises 13 residues. Written as DNA, the CDR3 is TGTGCCAGCAGTTACCGCCACGGCGATACGCAGTATTTT. As protein: CASSYRHGDTQYF.

This clonotype was counted many times. This sequence joins TRBV27 and TRBJ2-7; possibly TRBD2 for D (5 bases). Looked up from germline, CDR1 is MNHEY and CDR2 is SMNVEV (reference sequence). The CDR3 is made up of 15 amino acids. With 5 bases removed from V and 8 bases from J, the gap between germline ends came to 22 bases. The CDR3 loop reads CASSIIPGLRYKQYF. The CDR3 nucleotides read TGTGCCAGCAGTATCATACCCGGACTGAGGTATAAGCAGTACTTC.

The chain is built from TRBV9 and TRBJ2-3, with 7 bases aligning to TRBD1. The CDR3 extends over 16 amino acids. CDR1 and CDR2 from the germline V gene are SGDLS and YYNGEE. With 6 bases clipped from V and 1 base from J, the junction kept 11 bases outside the gene matches. CDR3: CASTGKGAVGTDTQYF. CDR3 nucleotides: TGTGCCAGCACCGGGAAGGGGGCAGTGGGCACAGATACGCAGTATTTT.

This clonotype appeared many times. The chain is built from TRBV7-9 and TRBJ2-2, with 10 bases that match TRBD2. The germline gives CDR1 SEHNR, CDR2 FQNEAQ (reference sequence). CDR3 length equals 16 residues. Losses at the gene ends were 5 bases for V and 7 bases for J; bases not matched to a gene: 10. The DNA for the CDR3 is TGTGCCAGCAGCCCCCAGCCTAGCGGGGGAATCGGGGAGCTGTTTTTT. It codes for CASSPQPSGGIGELFF.

This clonotype showed up just a few times. This rearrangement joins TRBV7-9 to TRBJ1-6; possible D gene TRBD1, 6 bases. The germline V gene encodes CDR1 SEHNR and CDR2 FQNEAQ (reference sequence). Trimming removed 0 bases from V and 6 bases from J, with 12 bases in between. CDR3 length: 16 amino acids. CDR3 sequence reads: CASSLASGALNSPLHF. The CDR3 DNA reads TGTGCCAGCAGCTTAGCGTCGGGGGCCCTTAATTCACCCCTCCACTTT.

This clonotype was counted ten times or more. The genes are TRBV19 and TRBJ2-1, with a possible D match to TRBD1 (5 bases). The CDR3 covers 12 residues. With 4 bases removed from V and 15 bases from J, the gap between germline ends came to 16 bases. CDR1 is LNHDA and CDR2 is SQIVND in the germline V gene (reference sequence). The CDR3 here is CASSNPLGAPFF. The CDR3 DNA reads TGTGCCAGTAGTAATCCTCTAGGGGCTCCGTTCTTC.

J is TRBJ1-1 and V is TRBV10-3, with D maybe TRBD1 (6 bases). The germline CDR1 and CDR2 sequences are ENHRY and SYGVKD. There are 14 residues in the CDR3. The V gene lost 6 bases and the J gene lost 3 bases, with 14 bases spanning the gap. The CDR3 loop reads CAISDRGGDTEAFF. CDR3 in DNA: TGTGCCATCAGCGACAGAGGGGGGGACACTGAAGCTTTCTTT.

In its sample, this clonotype was seen a few times. The chain couples TRBV9 to TRBJ1-6; the D is unclear. The CDR3 has 14 residues. The V end was cut by 7 bases, the J end by 6 bases, with 14 bases between. Germline V lookup: CDR1 SGDLS, CDR2 YYNGEE. CDR3: CASSLSSGNSPLHF. CDR3 nucleotides: TGTGCCAGCTCTCTCAGCTCCGGTAATTCACCCCTCCACTTT.

This clonotype was observed a handful of times. The J gene is TRBJ2-7, the V gene TRBV28; no reliable D call. The V end was cut by 9 bases, the J end by 1 base, with 16 bases between. Germline-derived CDR1 and CDR2 are MDHEN and SYDVKM. This CDR3 is built from 14 residues. The CDR3 region has the DNA TGTGCCAGTACTTCGACGGCCACTTCCTACGAGCAGTACGTC. Translating it yields CASTSTATSYEQYV.

This clonotype was counted a few times. This chain connects TRBV6-2 or TRBV6-3 to TRBJ1-1; a possible D gene is TRBD1 (6 bases). The CDR3 has 15 residues. V was shortened by 6 bases and J by 4 bases, with 18 bases between the two germline ends. Germline V lookup: CDR1 MNHEY, CDR2 SVGEGT. The CDR3 DNA reads TGTGCCAGCAGCCTGGGACAACATGAGGGCACTGAAGCTTTCTTT. Amino acids: CASSLGQHEGTEAFF.

This clonotype was counted between two and nine times. The chain recombines TRBV6-6 with TRBJ2-2, with D tentatively TRBD2 (6 bases). The CDR3 is 15 residues long. Germline CDR1 is MNHNY and CDR2 is SVGAGI (reference sequence). V was pared by 7 bases and J by 8 bases, with 20 bases between. The CDR3 region has the DNA TGTGCCAGCACCACCCTAGGGACTCCAAGGGGGGAGCTGTTTTTT. This gives the protein CASTTLGTPRGELFF.

The rearrangement uses TRBV15 and TRBJ2-7; D uncertain. V was clipped by 0 bases and J by 3 bases, with 9 bases between them. This CDR3 is built from 14 residues. Germline loops: CDR1 LNHNV, CDR2 YYDKDF (reference sequence). The CDR3 DNA reads as TGTGCCACCAGCAGAGATCCGAAGGACTACGAGCAGTACGTC. Translating gives CATSRDPKDYEQYV.

J is TRBJ1-5 and V is TRBV7-2, with D possibly being TRBD1 (6 bases). The ends were cut back, 4 bases at V and 6 bases at J, with 10 bases in the middle. CDR3 length: 13 residues. Germline loops: CDR1 SGHTA, CDR2 FQGNSA. CDR3 loop: CASSSTGIQPQHF. CDR3 coding DNA: TGTGCCAGCAGCTCGACAGGAATTCAGCCCCAGCATTTT.